The rows below give T cell receptor beta chains drawn from one sample of a study of radiation and T cells in renal cell carcinoma. Generated by immunoSEQ multiplex PCR, the TCRdb table keeps only in-frame clones and is missing some. In the table there are 150,000 or so clones, 88% of which are singletons. The source was blood, collected from a patient whose treatment included radiotherapy and nephrectomy. These receptors came from a woman aged 70-85 years with renal cell carcinoma. The CDR3 runs from the conserved cysteine through the conserved F or W. Each record gives: CDR3 DNA, CDR3 protein, J gene, clone size, V gene, D gene. A D gene is named only where the DNA matches it firmly. Rows give clone size only sometimes, using once, few, many, or a class for an expanded clone.

cdr3_nt: TGTGCCAGCAGCTTGTATTCGGGACAGGACTTGTTTGAAGCTTTCTTT
cdr3_aa: CASSLYSGQDLFEAFF
j_call: TRBJ1-1
clone_size: -
v_call: TRBV7-2
d_call: TRBD1

cdr3_nt: TGTGCCAGCAGGGGAGGCAGGGAAAATTCACCCCTCCACTTT
cdr3_aa: CASRGGRENSPLHF
j_call: TRBJ1-6
clone_size: few
v_call: TRBV25-1
d_call: -

cdr3_nt: TGCGCCAGCAGCTTGGACAGAAGAGGTAATGAGCAGTTCTTC
cdr3_aa: CASSLDRRGNEQFF
j_call: TRBJ2-1
clone_size: -
v_call: TRBV5-1
d_call: -

cdr3_nt: TGTGCCAGCACCCTGGCGGGGGACGGGGAGACCCAGTACTTC
cdr3_aa: CASTLAGDGETQYF
j_call: TRBJ2-5
clone_size: -
v_call: TRBV6-6
d_call: TRBD2

cdr3_nt: TGTGCCAGCAGTCCCGGTCGATCCTACGAGCAGTACTTC
cdr3_aa: CASSPGRSYEQYF
j_call: TRBJ2-7
clone_size: once
v_call: TRBV6-6
d_call: -

cdr3_nt: TGTGCCATCAGTGTGGGACTAGCGGGGGGGGGACGCAATGAGCAGTTCTTC
cdr3_aa: CAISVGLAGGGRNEQFF
j_call: TRBJ2-1
clone_size: -
v_call: TRBV10-3
d_call: TRBD2

cdr3_nt: TGTGCCTGGAGAAGAGGGCAGGGGGCCCTTCCTGGCTATGGCTACACCTTC
cdr3_aa: CAWRRGQGALPGYGYTF
j_call: TRBJ1-2
clone_size: -
v_call: TRBV30
d_call: TRBD1

cdr3_nt: TGTGCCAGCAGTGAGAGTAAACCAGTCACAGATACGCAGTATTTT
cdr3_aa: CASSESKPVTDTQYF
j_call: TRBJ2-3
clone_size: -
v_call: TRBV2
d_call: -

cdr3_nt: TGTGCCAGCAGCTACGAAACTGGGACTAGCGGGGGAAAGTACTTC
cdr3_aa: CASSYETGTSGGKYF
j_call: TRBJ2-5
clone_size: -
v_call: TRBV7-9
d_call: TRBD2

cdr3_nt: TGTGCCAGCAGCACCCGAGTGGACAGAGCGAACACTGAAGCTTTCTTT
cdr3_aa: CASSTRVDRANTEAFF
j_call: TRBJ1-1
clone_size: few
v_call: TRBV9
d_call: -

cdr3_nt: TGTGCCAGCAGCCGTGATTGGACAGGGCGCTACTCTGGGGCCAACGTCCTGACTTTC
cdr3_aa: CASSRDWTGRYSGANVLTF
j_call: TRBJ2-6
clone_size: -
v_call: TRBV7-3
d_call: TRBD1

cdr3_nt: TGCGCCAGCAGCCCGGCCGGGACACCGAACACTGAAGCTTTCTTT
cdr3_aa: CASSPAGTPNTEAFF
j_call: TRBJ1-1
clone_size: -
v_call: TRBV5-1
d_call: -

cdr3_nt: TGTGCCAGCAGTTTTACGGGACAGCGCCGCGAGCAGTACTTC
cdr3_aa: CASSFTGQRREQYF
j_call: TRBJ2-7
clone_size: -
v_call: TRBV28
d_call: TRBD1

cdr3_nt: TGTGCCAGTAGTGGCTCCTGGGGGGGTGATCAGCCCCAGCATTTT
cdr3_aa: CASSGSWGGDQPQHF
j_call: TRBJ1-5
clone_size: -
v_call: TRBV19
d_call: -

cdr3_nt: TGTGCCAGCCTTGAGAACACCGGGGAGCTGTTTTTT
cdr3_aa: CASLENTGELFF
j_call: TRBJ2-2
clone_size: few
v_call: TRBV2
d_call: -

cdr3_nt: TGTGCCAGCAGTGAAACCCCCCGGCAGGGGGGAACACCCCTCCACTTT
cdr3_aa: CASSETPRQGGTPLHF
j_call: TRBJ1-6
clone_size: -
v_call: TRBV6-1
d_call: TRBD1

cdr3_nt: TGTGCCAGCAGCTCGCTGCTAAGCGGGAGCGACTCCTACAATGAGCAGTTCTTC
cdr3_aa: CASSSLLSGSDSYNEQFF
j_call: TRBJ2-1
clone_size: -
v_call: TRBV13
d_call: TRBD2

cdr3_nt: TGTGCCAGCAGCTTGCACGGGGTGAACACTGAAGCTTTCTTT
cdr3_aa: CASSLHGVNTEAFF
j_call: TRBJ1-1
clone_size: -
v_call: TRBV5-6
d_call: -

cdr3_nt: TGTGCCAGCAGTTTGACGACCTACGAGCAGTACTTC
cdr3_aa: CASSLTTYEQYF
j_call: TRBJ2-7
clone_size: -
v_call: TRBV6-6
d_call: -

cdr3_nt: TGTGCCAGTAGTTCGGACAGGTTAAACAATGAGCAGTTCTTC
cdr3_aa: CASSSDRLNNEQFF
j_call: TRBJ2-1
clone_size: -
v_call: TRBV19
d_call: TRBD1

cdr3_nt: TGTGCCAGCAGCTCCCACGATCAGGGGGGCTCTAGTTCACCCCTCCACTTT
cdr3_aa: CASSSHDQGGSSSPLHF
j_call: TRBJ1-6
clone_size: -
v_call: TRBV7-6
d_call: TRBD1

cdr3_nt: TGTGCCAGCAGCGTCACAGGGGGTTACAATGAGCAGTTCTTC
cdr3_aa: CASSVTGGYNEQFF
j_call: TRBJ2-1
clone_size: once
v_call: TRBV9
d_call: TRBD1

cdr3_nt: TGTGCCAGCAGCCCCGCGGGTTTTCCTGAAGCTTTCTTT
cdr3_aa: CASSPAGFPEAFF
j_call: TRBJ1-1
clone_size: few
v_call: TRBV11-2
d_call: -

cdr3_nt: TGTGCCAGCAGCTTCCAGGGACTAGCGGTCCACGAGCAGTACTTC
cdr3_aa: CASSFQGLAVHEQYF
j_call: TRBJ2-7
clone_size: -
v_call: TRBV11-2
d_call: TRBD2

cdr3_nt: TGCAGCGTTGGGTCATCCCCCTACGAGCAGTACTTC
cdr3_aa: CSVGSSPYEQYF
j_call: TRBJ2-7
clone_size: -
v_call: TRBV29-1
d_call: -